The 2 T cell receptor beta chains below come from one sample, sequenced in a study of blood T cell repertoires in COVID-19. The repertoire was sequenced with immunoSEQ multiplex PCR; TCRdb's copy has only in-frame clones and lacks some. This sample has hundreds of thousands of clones, with roughly 85% found just once. Sample: PBMCs or T cells enriched from blood (not recorded which). These receptors were taken from a man in his forties or fifties who had recovered from COVID-19.

This sequence joins TRBV12-3 or TRBV12-4 and TRBJ1-4, with TRBD1 identical over 10 bases. CDR3 size: 13 residues. The V gene end was trimmed by 6 bases and the J gene end by 8 bases; junction bases not matched to a gene: 3. CDR3 region: CASSTGQGEKLFF. CDR3 in DNA: TGTGCCAGCAGCACGGGACAGGGGGAAAAACTGTTTTTT.

This chain joins TRBV12-3 or TRBV12-4 and TRBJ1-6; D might be TRBD1 (6 bases). The ends were cut back, 7 bases at V and 7 bases at J, with 11 bases in the middle. This CDR3 contains 13 residues. The CDR3 nucleotides are TGTGCCAGCACCCTGACAGGAAATTCACCCCTCCACTTT. This sequence encodes CASTLTGNSPLHF.